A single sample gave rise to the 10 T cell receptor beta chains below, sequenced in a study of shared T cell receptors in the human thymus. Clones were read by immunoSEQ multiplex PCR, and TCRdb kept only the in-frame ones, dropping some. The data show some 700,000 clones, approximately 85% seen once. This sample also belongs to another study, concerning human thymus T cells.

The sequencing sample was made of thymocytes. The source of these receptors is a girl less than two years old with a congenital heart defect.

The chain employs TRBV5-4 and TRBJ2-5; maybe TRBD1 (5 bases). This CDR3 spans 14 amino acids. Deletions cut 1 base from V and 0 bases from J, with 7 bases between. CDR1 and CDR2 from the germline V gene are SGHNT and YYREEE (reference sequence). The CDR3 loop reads CASSLIGDQETQYF. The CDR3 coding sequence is TGTGCCAGCAGCTTGATAGGGGACCAAGAGACCCAGTACTTC.

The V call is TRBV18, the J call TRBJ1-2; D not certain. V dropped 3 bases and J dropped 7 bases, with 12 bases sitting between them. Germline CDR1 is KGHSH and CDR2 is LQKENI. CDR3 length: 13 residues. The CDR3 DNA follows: TGTGCCAGCTCACCGGAGGGTTTAGGTGGCTACACCTTC. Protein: CASSPEGLGGYTF.

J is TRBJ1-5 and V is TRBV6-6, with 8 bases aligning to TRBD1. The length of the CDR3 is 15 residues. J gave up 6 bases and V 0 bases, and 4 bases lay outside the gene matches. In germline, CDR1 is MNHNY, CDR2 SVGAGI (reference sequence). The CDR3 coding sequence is TGTGCCAGCAGTTACTCGGACAGGGAAGGTCAGCCCCAGCATTTT. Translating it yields CASSYSDREGQPQHF.

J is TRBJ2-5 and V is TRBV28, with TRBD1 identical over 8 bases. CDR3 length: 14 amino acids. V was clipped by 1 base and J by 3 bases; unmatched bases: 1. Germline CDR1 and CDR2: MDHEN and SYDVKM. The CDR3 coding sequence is TGTGCCAGCAGTTTATACAGGGGGAAAGAGACCCAGTACTTC. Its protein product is CASSLYRGKETQYF.

The CDR3 here is CASSLGLAGEVQETQYF. The CDR3 bases are TGTGCCAGCAGTTTAGGGCTAGCGGGGGAAGTCCAAGAGACCCAGTACTTC. The rearrangement links TRBV28 to TRBJ2-5; 10 positions agree with TRBD2. After removal of 2 bases from V and 1 base from J, the junction contained 7 bases not matched to a gene. Germline V gene lookup returns CDR1 MDHEN and CDR2 SYDVKM. This CDR3 has 17 residues.

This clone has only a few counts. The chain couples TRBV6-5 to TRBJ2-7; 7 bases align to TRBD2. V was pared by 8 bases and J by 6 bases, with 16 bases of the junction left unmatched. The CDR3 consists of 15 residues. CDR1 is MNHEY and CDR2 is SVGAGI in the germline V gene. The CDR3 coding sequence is TGTGCCAGCGGCCTAATTCAGCGGGGTCTCATCGAGCAGTACTTC. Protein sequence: CASGLIQRGLIEQYF.

The chain's CDR3 is CAWSVPGEGLALIEPGTDTQYF. In nucleotides, the CDR3 is TGTGCCTGGAGTGTACCTGGGGAGGGACTAGCGTTAATAGAACCCGGGACAGATACGCAGTATTTT. This chain links TRBV30 with TRBJ2-3, with 10 bases aligning to TRBD2. The germline gives CDR1 GTSNPN, CDR2 SVGIG (reference sequence). V lost 0 bases to trimming and J lost 3 bases; unmatched junction nucleotides: 24. The CDR3 has 22 residues.

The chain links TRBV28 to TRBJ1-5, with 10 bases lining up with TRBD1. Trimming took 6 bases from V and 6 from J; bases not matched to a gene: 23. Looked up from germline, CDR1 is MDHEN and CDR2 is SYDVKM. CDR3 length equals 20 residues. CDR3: CASSSPEAGTGENKSQPQHF. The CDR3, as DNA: TGTGCCAGCAGCTCACCCGAGGCCGGGACAGGGGAGAACAAGAGTCAGCCCCAGCATTTT.

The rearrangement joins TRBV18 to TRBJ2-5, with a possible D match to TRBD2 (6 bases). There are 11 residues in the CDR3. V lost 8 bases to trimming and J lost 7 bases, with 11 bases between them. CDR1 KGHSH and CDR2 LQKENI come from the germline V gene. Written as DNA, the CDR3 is TGTGCCAGCGCCCTGGGGGGGACCCAGTACTTC. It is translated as CASALGGTQYF.

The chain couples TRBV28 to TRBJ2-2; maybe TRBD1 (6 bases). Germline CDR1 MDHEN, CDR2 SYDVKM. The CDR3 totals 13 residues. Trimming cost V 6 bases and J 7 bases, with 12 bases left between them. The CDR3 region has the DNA TGTGCCAGCAGACAGGGATGGAGCGGGGAGCTGTTTTTT. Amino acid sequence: CASRQGWSGELFF.